This T cell receptor beta chain originates from a study of blood T cells in healthy people across ages (dated by TCRdb to 2014 to 2015). Background for the entire study: In model experiments, roughly one uniquely barcoded TCR beta cDNA molecule per two T cells was captured by template switching. To track age-related changes in TCR beta repertoire diversity, the study relied on deep sequencing normalized with unique cDNA molecular identifiers. Four age groups were formed from the donors: young (average 16 years), middle-aged (around 41), aged (about 62) and long-lived (less than 85). To avoid experimental bias, donors of different ages were distributed randomly across sequencing lanes. Two additional independent replicas of 1 million unique cDNA reads from the same blood draw were analyzed for two donors (one aged 18 to 29 and one aged 80 or older). Study-wide conclusions, independent of this receptor: Observed TCR beta diversity correlated strongly with the percentage of naive T cells measured by flow cytometry. Observed TCR beta diversity per million T cells fell roughly linearly with age, and a significant reduction was already apparent by age around 39. Since profiling was done on bulk unsorted PBMCs, naive and antigen-experienced compartments could not be conclusively compared. Estimates of total diversity based on one million sequenced T cells were regarded as lower bounds and as underestimates. Compared with the aged group, more naive CD4+ T cells, fewer expanded clones and increased TCR diversity were shown by the long-lived group, suggesting age selection. Because the CMV infection status of the donors was unknown, age-related changes in expanded clonotypes may potentially have been confounded.

The donors were roughly 38 Caucasian individuals from Russia, aged roughly 6 to 95 years, who were systemically healthy. Each donor gave approximately 9.4 milliliters of peripheral blood, drawn into EDTA-treated Vacutainer tubes. Ficoll-Paque density-gradient centrifugation was used to isolate PBMCs, with at least 6.5 million per sample. Total RNA was extracted from PBMCs with Trizol reagent, with at least 5.5 micrograms obtained per sample. For every donor, an aliquot of PBMCs went through flow cytometry to measure the percentages of naive CD45RAhigh/CD27high T cells. The CDR3, from cysteine to phenylalanine, totals 13 residues. CDR3 DNA is the only sequence kept; it has 39 bases, read in frame from the first base. CDR1 and CDR2, looked up from the germline V gene, are SGHRS and YFSETQ. V loses 7 bases, J loses 0 bases, and the germline ends lie 10 bases apart. Libraries came from 5' RACE. The instrument was an Illumina HiSeq 2500. A second PCR of about 6 to 11 cycles was performed with a sample-barcoded 5' primer and a J-beta primer mix. A unique molecular identifier was introduced onto each TCR beta cDNA molecule by a template-switch 5' adaptor carrying 12 random nucleotides. Each sample yielded at least 3 million CDR3-containing paired-end reads. First-strand cDNA was synthesized from all RNA with the Mint cDNA synthesis kit, primed by a TRBC-specific oligonucleotide. Following uracil-DNA glycosylase treatment, all cDNA underwent a first 18-cycle PCR with the universal primers M1SS and BC2_uni_R. Processing in the source paper ran as follows. For normalization, 1 million high-quality reads, each with a distinct molecular identifier, were randomly selected from each sample. Reads with shared molecular identifiers were discarded instead of being binned into consensus sequences. MiTCR, with a Q25 quality threshold and the strictest error-elimination algorithm, was used for CDR3 identification, clonotype clustering and error correction. A nonparametric unseen species model with Euler transformation was used to estimate a lower bound on total TCR beta diversity. Clones were called with MiXCR by TCRdb after fastp trimmed the public reads at Q25, and only in-frame beta chains were retained. For every CDR3 protein sequence, its rows merge into one entry that carries the most common genes and DNA. Here the V and J calls rest on TCRdb's processing, not on the authors' analysis. The sample yields almost 300,000 distinct CDR3 sequences; roughly 26% were counted once. Around 30% of the sample is held by the ten biggest clonotypes.

As regards this clonotype: This receptor's antigen is unknown. One base away there is no much larger clone; base qualities are not given.

The sequence came from a woman aged 70-85 years in good health. The chain couples TRBV5-1 to TRBJ1-1; there is no confident call for the D gene. Sequencing was done on a sample of blood. CDR3 protein: CASSSQMNTEAFF. The DNA sequence is TGCGCCAGCTCTTCGCAAATGAACACTGAAGCTTTCTTT.